Below, 3 T cell receptor beta chains from the same sample are listed, as sequenced in a study of blood T cell repertoires in COVID-19 (dated by TCRdb to the early 2020s). Receptor libraries were prepared by the immunoSEQ multiplex PCR assay. Not all clones reach the TCRdb copy of this immuneACCESS table, which keeps in-frame sequences only. Checked studies attribute under half of the gap to unresolved V genes and leave the rest unexplained. This sample holds 200,000 or so clones; roughly 84% were observed only once. The ten largest clones take up about 12% of the sample. What was sequenced was peripheral blood. The receptors originated from a human donor in a cohort sampled during active COVID-19.

This chain joins TRBV11-2 and TRBJ2-1; 11 positions match TRBD2. Germline V CDR1 and CDR2: SGHAT, FQNNGV. Trimming removed 1 base from V and 9 bases from J; junction bases left unmatched: 8. The CDR3 length is 16 residues. CDR3 sequence reads: CASSLGSSGRRSEQFF. CDR3 sequence (DNA): TGTGCCAGCAGCTTAGGGTCTAGCGGGAGGAGGAGTGAGCAGTTCTTC.

This clone has just one count. The chain has TRBV6-5 and TRBJ1-2, with D possibly being TRBD1 (5 bases). CDR1 and CDR2 from the germline V gene are MNHEY and SVGAGI. V was trimmed by 6 bases and J by 4 bases, leaving 15 bases between them. The CDR3 length is 14 residues. CDR3 DNA sequence: TGTGCCAGCAGATTAAGTCAGGGAGGCTATGGCTACACCTTC. It translates to CASRLSQGGYGYTF.

The V gene is TRBV4-1, the J gene TRBJ2-2, with 8 bases matching TRBD1. The CDR3 runs to 16 residues. With V trimmed by 4 bases and J by 5 bases, 9 bases remained unmatched. The germline CDR1 and CDR2 sequences are MGHRA and YSYEKL. CDR3 sequence: CASSPRTGSSTGELFF. DNA for the CDR3: TGCGCCAGCAGCCCGCGGACAGGGAGCTCGACCGGGGAGCTGTTTTTT.